The 20 T cell receptor beta chains below all came from one sample that was sequenced in a study of blood T cell repertoires in COVID-19. Profiling relied on immunoSEQ multiplex PCR, and the TCRdb table lists in-frame clones only, not all of them. This table holds under 300,000 clones, approximately 90% found once. Sequencing used peripheral blood. All receptors derive from a woman aged 40 to 50 who had recovered from COVID-19.

The rearrangement uses TRBV4-2 and TRBJ1-5, with unresolved D. This CDR3 has 15 amino acids. Trimming took 0 bases from V and 3 from J, leaving 9 bases between them. The V gene's germline CDR1 is LGHNA and CDR2 YNFKEQ. CDR3 DNA: TGTGCCAGCAGCCAAGATCTCACAGACAATCAGCCCCAGCATTTT. This encodes CASSQDLTDNQPQHF.

This clone occurred once. V is TRBV3-1 (or the pseudogene TRBV3-2) and J is TRBJ1-3; D gene ambiguous. The germline V and J ends were trimmed by 4 bases and 1 base, with 11 bases remaining between them. The CDR3 sequence is 15 residues long. From germline, CDR1 is LGHDT and CDR2 YNNKEL (reference sequence). CDR3 in amino acids: CASSLSPISGNTIYF. In nucleotides, the CDR3 is TGTGCCAGCAGCCTTAGTCCTATTTCTGGAAACACCATATATTTT.

V and J are TRBV9 and TRBJ1-5; D is unclear. CDR1 SGDLS and CDR2 YYNGEE come from the germline V gene. V lost 0 bases, J lost 0 bases, and 7 bases lay in between. This CDR3 comprises 15 residues. The CDR3 loop reads CASSVAGNSNQPQHF. DNA of the CDR3: TGTGCCAGCAGCGTAGCGGGAAATAGCAATCAGCCCCAGCATTTT.

The rearrangement uses TRBV4-1 and TRBJ2-2; D perhaps matches TRBD1 (6 bases). The V end lost 2 bases, the J end lost 0 bases, and 7 bases lay between the germline ends. CDR3 length: 15 amino acids. CDR1 and CDR2 from the germline V gene are MGHRA and YSYEKL. The CDR3 region has the DNA TGCGCCAGCAGCCAAAGGACAGCGAACACCGGGGAGCTGTTTTTT. This sequence encodes CASSQRTANTGELFF.

V usage is TRBV15 and J usage is TRBJ2-7, with D possibly matching TRBD2 (5 bases). Trimming took 0 bases from V and 6 from J, leaving 18 bases between them. This CDR3 spans 16 amino acids. The germline gives CDR1 LNHNV, CDR2 YYDKDF (reference sequence). CDR3 residues: CATSRDRPGWESEQYF. The CDR3 nucleotides read TGTGCCACCAGCAGAGATCGGCCGGGGTGGGAGAGCGAGCAGTACTTC.

V is TRBV7-2 and J is TRBJ2-5; TRBD2 matches at 8 bases. The CDR3 extends over 16 amino acids. Germline V lookup: CDR1 SGHTA, CDR2 FQGNSA. V lost 5 bases and J lost 5; bases outside the gene matches: 13. The CDR3 region has the DNA TGTGCCAGCAGCCTTACTAGCGGAGGTGGGACGGAGACCCAGTACTTC. Encoded protein: CASSLTSGGGTETQYF.

The V call is TRBV19, the J call TRBJ1-4; weak D call: TRBD1 (6 bases). V was trimmed by 5 bases and J by 4 bases, leaving 11 bases between them. This CDR3 is 14 amino acids long. Germline V lookup: CDR1 LNHDA, CDR2 SQIVND (reference sequence). This CDR3 reads CASSPWTVNEKLFF. The CDR3 DNA reads as TGTGCCAGTAGTCCATGGACAGTTAATGAAAAACTGTTTTTT.

In the case of this clone: The sample carries other DNA sequences with the same CDR3. The J gene is TRBJ2-2, the V gene TRBV7-2, with TRBD1 matching 11 bases. The CDR3 is 16 amino acids. Germline CDR1 SGHTA, CDR2 FQGNSA. V shed 3 bases and J 0 bases; nucleotides not matched to a gene: 0. CDR3 sequence reads: CASSLGQGANTGELFF. CDR3 sequence (DNA): TGTGCCAGCAGCTTGGGACAGGGGGCGAACACCGGGGAGCTGTTTTTT.

This chain links TRBV5-1 with TRBJ2-1; D perhaps matches TRBD2 (6 bases). The CDR3 runs to 15 residues. Trimming took off 4 bases at V and 3 bases at J, with 14 bases between the two ends. Germline CDR1 is SGHRS and CDR2 is YFSETQ. The CDR3 nucleotides are TGCGCCAGCAGCGGAGGGGTTACTCTCTACAATGAGCAGTTCTTC. Translated, it gives CASSGGVTLYNEQFF. Full variable domain (remainder filled in from reference TRBV5-1 and TRBJ2-1): KAGVTQTPRYLIKTRGQQVTLSCSPISGHRSVSWYQQTPGQGLQFLFEYFSETQRNKGNFPGRFSGRQFSNSRSEMNVSTLELGDSALYLCASSGGVTLYNEQFFGPGTRLTVL.

The table lists this clone with a count of one. The rearrangement links TRBV6-2 or TRBV6-3 to TRBJ1-5; possibly TRBD1 for D (5 bases). Germline CDR1 is MNHEY and CDR2 is SVGEGT. V was shortened by 5 bases and J by 0 bases, with 23 bases between the two germline ends. The CDR3 spans 19 residues. The CDR3 spells CASSPGVRGGSYSNQPQHF. The CDR3 coding sequence is TGTGCCAGCAGTCCCGGAGTACGGGGGGGAAGTTATAGCAATCAGCCCCAGCATTTT.

The chain is built from TRBV19 and TRBJ1-5, with 7 bases fitting TRBD1. Germline CDR1 LNHDA, CDR2 SQIVND (reference sequence). CDR3 length: 15 residues. V shed 7 bases, J shed 2 bases, and the junction held 8 bases outside the gene matches. CDR3 residues: CASNSQGLGNQPQHF. CDR3 in DNA: TGTGCCAGTAATTCACAGGGGTTGGGCAATCAGCCCCAGCATTTT.

The count of this clone is one. The chain employs TRBV19 and TRBJ2-2; TRBD2 aligns across 10 bases. The CDR3 is made up of 17 amino acids. The germline V gene has CDR1 LNHDA and CDR2 SQIVND (reference sequence). Germline trimming cut 2 bases from V and 3 bases from J; bases unmatched to any gene: 6. For the CDR3, the DNA is TGTGCCAGTAGTATACCCCGGCTAGCGGGGGACACCGGGGAGCTGTTTTTT. Residues: CASSIPRLAGDTGELFF.

This chain uses TRBV7-9 with TRBJ2-6, with D uncertain. CDR1 SEHNR and CDR2 FQNEAQ come from the germline V gene (reference sequence). This CDR3 region has 14 residues. V was shortened by 6 bases and J by 0 bases, with 6 bases between the two germline ends. The CDR3 sequence is CASRLTSGANVLTF. The CDR3 DNA reads as TGTGCCAGCAGACTTACCTCTGGGGCCAACGTCCTGACTTTC. Full variable domain (rest looked up from reference TRBV7-9 and TRBJ2-6): DTGVSQNPRHKITKRGQNVTFRCDPISEHNRLYWYRQTLGQGPEFLTYFQNEAQLEKSRLLSDRFSAERPKGSFSTLEIQRTEQGDSAMYLCASRLTSGANVLTFGAGSRLTVL.

The chain recombines TRBV6-5 with TRBJ1-2; 10 bases agree with TRBD1. Germline assignment: CDR1 MNHEY and CDR2 SVGAGI. Trimming removed 6 bases from V and 6 bases from J; junction bases left unmatched: 7. This CDR3 region has 14 residues. In nucleotides, the CDR3 is TGTGCCAGCAGGCCACCCGGGACAGGGGATGGCTACACCTTC. Its protein product is CASRPPGTGDGYTF.

The CDR3 DNA follows: TGCAGCGCGCGGTGGGCAGGCTATGGCTACACCTTC. This gives the protein CSARWAGYGYTF. The V call is TRBV29-1, the J call TRBJ1-2; D remains ambiguous. This CDR3 has 12 residues. Per the germline V gene, CDR1 is SQVTM and CDR2 is ANQGSEA. The V and J ends lost 7 bases and 4 bases respectively, with 13 bases between them.

The chain carries TRBV7-2 and TRBJ2-2, with 12 bases identical to TRBD2. There are 19 residues in the CDR3. The V segment lost 2 bases and the J segment 5 bases; nucleotides outside the gene matches: 12. CDR1 and CDR2 (germline): SGHTA, FQGNSA. The CDR3 here is CASSLRPLLAGGGTGELFF. The CDR3 nucleotides are TGTGCCAGCAGCTTAAGGCCTTTACTAGCGGGAGGTGGTACCGGGGAGCTGTTTTTT.

This chain uses TRBV7-6 with TRBJ1-1, with D unclear. V lost 4 bases, J lost 0 bases, and 15 bases lay in between. The CDR3 sequence is 16 residues long. Germline loops: CDR1 SGHVS, CDR2 FNYEAQ. For the CDR3, the DNA is TGTGCCAGCAGCTCCCGTCCGGCAGGAATGAACACTGAAGCTTTCTTT. This translates into CASSSRPAGMNTEAFF.

The rearrangement links TRBV29-1 to TRBJ1-5; possibly TRBD1 for D (5 bases). Germline loops: CDR1 SQVTM, CDR2 ANQGSEA. This CDR3 region has 14 residues. Trimming took 3 bases from V and 0 from J, leaving 9 bases between them. The CDR3 loop reads CSVDGGNSNQPQHF. Here the CDR3 DNA reads TGCAGCGTTGACGGGGGGAATAGCAATCAGCCCCAGCATTTT.

In its sample, this clone was seen a few times. The rearrangement uses TRBV19 and TRBJ2-1, with D possibly being TRBD2 (6 bases). CDR1 and CDR2 (germline): LNHDA, SQIVND (reference sequence). Trimming removed 2 bases at V and 5 bases at J, with 19 bases between. The CDR3 is 17 amino acids. The CDR3 DNA follows: TGTGCCAGTAGTATAAATAATCTAGCGTTGGGGAACAATGAGCAGTTCTTC. The encoded protein is CASSINNLALGNNEQFF.

The rearrangement uses TRBV6-5 and TRBJ1-4; possible D gene TRBD1, 6 bases. Germline V lookup: CDR1 MNHEY, CDR2 SVGAGI. V gave up 7 bases and J gave up 7 bases, with 16 bases separating them. CDR3 size: 14 residues. In DNA form, the CDR3 reads TGTGCCAGCACCTCCGATGGGGGCAGTGAAAAACTGTTTTTT. Amino acid sequence: CASTSDGGSEKLFF.